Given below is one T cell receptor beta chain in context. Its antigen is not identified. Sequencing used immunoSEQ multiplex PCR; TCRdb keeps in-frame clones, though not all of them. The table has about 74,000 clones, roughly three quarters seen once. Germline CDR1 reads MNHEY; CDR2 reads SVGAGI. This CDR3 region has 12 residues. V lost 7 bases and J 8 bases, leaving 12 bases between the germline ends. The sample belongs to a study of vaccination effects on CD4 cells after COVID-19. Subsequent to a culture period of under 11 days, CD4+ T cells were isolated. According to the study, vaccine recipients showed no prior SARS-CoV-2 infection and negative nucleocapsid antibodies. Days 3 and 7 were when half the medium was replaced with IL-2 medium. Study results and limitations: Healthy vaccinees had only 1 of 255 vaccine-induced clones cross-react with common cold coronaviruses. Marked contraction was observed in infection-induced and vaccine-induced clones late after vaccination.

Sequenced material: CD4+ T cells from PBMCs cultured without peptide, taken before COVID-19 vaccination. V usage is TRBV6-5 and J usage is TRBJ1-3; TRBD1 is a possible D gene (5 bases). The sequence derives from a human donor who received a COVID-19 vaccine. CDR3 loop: CASTGPQDTIYF. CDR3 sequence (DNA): TGTGCCAGCACGGGGCCGCAGGACACCATATATTTT.